This TCR beta chain was obtained from a study of cytomegalovirus exposure and HLA in healthy donors (dated by TCRdb to about 2017). In the study overall: In an earlier analysis of some 550 of the donors, approximately 260 Gb of sequence data and some 100 million unique TCR beta sequences from about 190 million T cells were reported. Among approximately 370 genotyped donors of the cohort, an average of around 240,000 unique TCR beta nucleotide sequences was sequenced per donor, of which about 18% were non-productive. HLA typing included class I and class II loci at four-digit resolution. In a later genetic analysis, genome-wide SNP genotypes for about 65% of the 666 donors were used, and that subset was treated as a discovery cohort. The study was designed to test whether signatures of past pathogen exposure could be identified by cataloging public T cell receptors. The study used immunosequencing to profile the T cell repertoires of some 600 subjects and linked those repertoires to cytomegalovirus serostatus. The later analysis used no new phenotypic data to find candidate immune exposures, relying instead on TCR beta sequences and their occurrence across donors. Donor age, sex, ethnicity and CMV serostatus were compiled together with the repertoire data. Typing coverage varied by locus: roughly 629-640 donors for A, B, C, DRB1 and DQB1; under 550 for DQA1; approximately 610 for DPA1; roughly 450 for DPB1. An early release that covered some 630 HLA-typed donors contained approximately 300 gigabases of sequencing data and around 85 million unique TCR sequences. Several DR-DQ haplotypes were treated as single units for association and clustering because of strong linkage in the cohort. All discovery cohort repertoires had been generated using a single sequencing platform. In addition to the first cohort of around 670 subjects, a separate validation cohort of 120 different subjects was used. A later analysis re-examined previously published TCR beta repertoires from around 670 donors and added high-resolution HLA genotyping to investigate patterns of TCR occurrence. Of the roughly 400 genotyped donors, 65% to 90% fell in the genetic ancestry cluster associated with self-reported Caucasian donors. An earlier analysis of approximately 500 of the donors applied high-throughput TCR beta sequencing to assess whether each TCR beta V gene segment acted as functional or pseudogenic. To predict cytomegalovirus infection status, the study brought together high-throughput TCR immunosequencing, statistical association of individual TCRs with disease status, and machine learning. Summary of the overall study and its limitations: The sequencing pipeline was judged likely to have produced a cluster of highly shared sequence variants as a technical artifact. This cohort had only TCR beta chains sequenced, and the lack of alpha or paired-chain data limited which features could be detected. Broadly in line with IMGT annotations, most TCR beta V segments showed up in productive rearrangements about 87% or about 30% of the time in an earlier analysis of roughly 590 of the donors. The authors suggested that the approach could potentially be generalized to other disease states and immunological phenotypes. CMV serostatus was the only immune exposure information available for the cohort. Specific HLA alleles were associated with roughly 17,000 TCR beta sequences at a false discovery rate of 0.05 in a later analysis. Strong co-occurrence of HLA alleles, especially DR and DQ, made assigning TCR associations to individual alleles difficult. Several of the top co-occurrence clusters appeared to be linked to parvovirus B19, influenza, CMV and Epstein-Barr virus, according to a later analysis. Compared with the roughly 710-donor mean, donors in an Asian-associated ancestry cluster had fewer N-insertions in productive TCRs, according to a later genetic analysis. Because some donors lacked HLA typing at each locus, the association tests relied only on the typed subset. While some public TCRs were present in many individuals, most TCR sequences turned up only very rarely across donors. According to a later analysis, TCR association rates differed among HLA loci, with DRB1 alleles showing the most associated TCRs and HLA-C alleles showing the fewest. V-gene and J-gene trimming of TCR beta chains was associated with a missense DCLRE1C variant in a later genetic analysis, and the association was replicated in an independent cohort. In a later analysis, most CMV-associated TCR beta chains were found to appear HLA-restricted, with HLA associations seemingly driven largely by CMV exposure. In vitro tests confirmed that a few of the cytomegalovirus-associated TCR beta chains recognize cytomegalovirus antigens. Linkage disequilibrium might explain the correlated functional status among segregating V segments, but an unknown experimental factor could not be excluded. In the study, 164 TCR beta chains were listed as associated with cytomegalovirus. Some IMGT-functional V segments, including TRBV6-2 and TRBV6-3, could not be told apart with the 87-base-pair reads, so those segments were excluded. In a later analysis, HLA-associated TCR beta chains were found to be more clonally expanded and to have lower generation probabilities than equally common non-associated chains. Presence/absence analyses assumed roughly uniform sequencing depth across donors, an assumption that may not hold. Because counts were too low, about 18 rarely observed V segments, including chromosome 9 orphons, were excluded from the earlier analysis of 587 of the donors. The classifier was reported to diagnose cytomegalovirus status with high specificity and sensitivity in both the original cohort and the validation cohort. A further reported finding was that TCR beta sequences accurately predicted the HLA-A and HLA-B alleles for most subjects in the first cohort.

The cohort consisted of 600 or so healthy bone marrow donors. Cohort members were all nominally healthy when sampled, although unrecorded immune exposures were likely present. The donor was CMV seronegative and was included in the group of under 450 seronegative cohort members. Each donor provided a peripheral blood sample, and peripheral blood mononuclear cells were used for TCR beta sequencing. Genomic DNA was extracted from the blood cell samples with the Qiagen DNeasy Blood Extraction Kit. The protocol used for the library was the immunoSEQ multiplex PCR assay. For the multiplex PCR, a mixture combining 60 forward primers for TCR Vbeta segments and 13 reverse primers for TCR Jbeta segments was used. Amplification of the CDR3 region of rearranged TCR beta genes was performed with a multiplex PCR assay on genomic DNA. On the Illumina HiSeq System, the amplified TCR beta libraries were sequenced as 87-base-pair reads. In the paper's pipeline: A later analysis counted tens of millions of unique TCR beta chains across the approximately 700 repertoires, and 9.5 million to 11 million of these chains were shared by at least two donors. A nearest-neighbor algorithm error-corrected the raw reads and collapsed the reads into unique sequences, merging closely related sequences to remove PCR and sequencing errors. Alignment of CDR3 sequences to IMGT reference sequences was used to assign V, D and J gene segments. For a sequence to be retained, a match of at least six nucleotides to both a V gene segment and a J gene segment was required. A rearrangement was called productive if the CDR3 had no stop codons and remained in frame with V and J, and every other rearrangement was called non-productive. Following IMGT convention, CDR3 was defined as the stretch from the second conserved V-encoded cysteine to the conserved J-encoded phenylalanine. The earlier analysis of 500 to 750 of the donors excluded any sequence lacking an unambiguous match to a single V gene segment. In an earlier analysis of some 590 of the donors, V segments were called functional above 56.7% productive rearrangements and were called segregating when the between-donor standard deviation exceeded 5%. A statistical classification framework was built to diagnose cytomegalovirus status from the catalog of TCR beta chain sequences. A later analysis assigned V and J genes by comparing TCR nucleotide sequences with IMGT/GENE-DB human TR gene sequences. Using the TCRdist pipeline, a later analysis assigned CDR3 sequences along with most-parsimonious VDJ recombination scenarios. A later analysis defined each TCR beta chain by its CDR3 amino acid sequence plus V-gene family, and excluded reads lacking a unique V-gene family. As a way to deal with suspected cross-contamination and a sequencing artifact, a later analysis dropped over 550 nucleotide sequences that were highly shared and had low generation probability. A later analysis calculated a clonal expansion index for each public chain from normalized within-repertoire ranks of inferred template counts. In a later analysis, generation probabilities were computed with a VDJ recombination model fitted to out-of-frame rearrangements, and the resulting probabilities were checked against IGoR. In a later analysis, TCR-TCR, TCR-HLA and TCR-CMV co-occurrence was scored with hypergeometric tests, and a repertoire-size bias correction was applied to TCR pairs. False discovery rates were estimated in a later analysis by permuting HLA or CMV assignments 20 times. In a later analysis, co-occurring TCRs were grouped using DBSCAN, and TCRdist sequence similarity was added for clustering within HLA-allele-positive subsets. Co-occurrence clustering excluded repertoires with fewer than 30,000 or more than 120,000 public chains, plus five with anomalous nucleotide sharing. Sourced from immuneACCESS, this table was stored by TCRdb with only in-frame sequences that have V and J called. A share of the clones is absent; for the studies checked, an unresolved V gene accounts for under half, and the remainder has no known explanation. V and J calls and clone size follow that table, whereas D and trimming were derived from the DNA. The sample includes under 200,000 clones, with 75% to 85% observed a single time. The ten largest clones capture under 2% of the sample.

According to the germline V gene (reference sequence), CDR1 reads LNHNV and CDR2 reads YYDKDF. The CDR3 spans 15 residues, from the cysteine through the phenylalanine. This entry keeps only the CDR3 DNA: 45 bases, framed from base 1. V is trimmed back by 1 base and J by 1 base, and the junction contains 2 bases that no gene match accounts for. A word on this clone: Its binding antigen is unknown. The sample holds no much larger clone one base away, and base qualities are not on file.

Material for sequencing was PBMCs. Recombination linked TRBV15 to TRBJ1-1; the central 8 bases match TRBD1. The sequence came from a woman aged 18-29 years in good health and CMV-seronegative. At the DNA level, the sequence is TGTGCCACCAGCAGAGCCGGGACAGGGAACACTGAAGCTTTCTTT. Its coded protein is CATSRAGTGNTEAFF.